Listed here is a single T cell receptor beta chain. Antigen: not known. The data are from a study of T cell responses to AZD1222 COVID-19 vaccine. Overall study results and limits: Two AZD1222 doses significantly raised spike-specific TCR breadth and depth over controls.

Germline V gene sequence: CDR1 LGHNT, CDR2 FRNRAP. Trimming took 1 base from V and 8 from J, leaving 17 bases between them. This CDR3 comprises 16 residues. Here immunoSEQ multiplex PCR was the method, and the copy in TCRdb shows in-frame clones only, minus some. The profile shows roughly 150,000 clones, about 91% of them singletons. The sample in question was peripheral blood, obtained on day 0 of MenACWY control vaccination. The J gene is TRBJ1-4, the V gene TRBV12-5; D is unresolved. This TCR was recovered from an adult in good health. CDR3 DNA: TGTGCTAGTGGTTTGGGGACGACTCTACGGTTCGAAAAACTGTTTTTT. This gives the protein CASGLGTTLRFEKLFF.